The next 21 T cell receptor beta chains were all read from a single sample in a study of blood T cell repertoires in COVID-19. The data were produced by immunoSEQ multiplex PCR, yet TCRdb's version contains in-frame clones alone and is incomplete. Of some 200,000 clones in the sample, 65% to 90% are singletons; the top ten hold about 6%. The sequenced sample was peripheral blood. The receptors originated from an elderly man with acute or convalescent COVID-19.

V usage is TRBV18 and J usage is TRBJ1-1; D not certain. Trimming took off 6 bases at V and 1 base at J, with 9 bases between the two ends. This CDR3 is 13 amino acids long. CDR1 is KGHSH, CDR2 LQKENI, per germline. CDR3 DNA sequence: TGTGCCAGCTCCGTCGCAGGGAACACTGAAGCTTTCTTT. It encodes CASSVAGNTEAFF.

V is TRBV27 and J is TRBJ1-5; maybe TRBD1 (5 bases). The V end was cut by 2 bases, the J end by 2 bases, with 13 bases between. This CDR3 is built from 16 residues. The V gene's germline CDR1 is MNHEY and CDR2 SMNVEV (reference sequence). The CDR3 reads CASSLKRGGGNQPQHF. In DNA, the CDR3 is TGTGCCAGCAGTTTAAAGCGGGGAGGGGGCAATCAGCCCCAGCATTTT.

The chain carries TRBV5-6 and TRBJ2-3, with 9 bases matching TRBD1. With V trimmed by 4 bases and J by 3 bases, 6 bases remained unmatched. Germline CDR1 SGHDT, CDR2 YYEEEE. This CDR3 region has 15 residues. CDR3 loop: CASSVTGTGTDTQYF. The CDR3 DNA reads as TGTGCCAGCAGCGTGACCGGGACAGGGACAGATACGCAGTATTTT.

This chain links TRBV7-2 with TRBJ2-2, with 8 positions matching TRBD2. J gave up 2 bases and V 5 bases, and 7 bases lay outside the gene matches. This CDR3 is built from 16 residues. CDR1 and CDR2 (germline): SGHTA, FQGNSA. The CDR3 is CASSPQAGANTGELFF. Written as DNA, the CDR3 is TGTGCCAGCAGCCCCCAAGCGGGAGCTAACACCGGGGAGCTGTTTTTT.

Here the CDR3 DNA reads TGTGCCAGCACCTTACAGGGGGTCCCGGTCGGAGCTAACTATGGCTACACCTTC. It yields the protein CASTLQGVPVGANYGYTF. This chain joins TRBV28 and TRBJ1-2; 8 nucleotides align to TRBD1. Losses at the gene ends were 7 bases for V and 0 bases for J; bases not matched to a gene: 16. The length of the CDR3 is 18 residues. Germline V gene data show CDR1 as MDHEN and CDR2 as SYDVKM.

The V call is TRBV19, the J call TRBJ1-5, with a tentative D call TRBD1 (5 bases). The CDR3 sequence is 12 residues long. The V and J ends lost 7 bases and 6 bases respectively, with 10 bases between them. CDR1 and CDR2 (germline): LNHDA, SQIVND (reference sequence). In DNA, the CDR3 is TGTGCCAGTATGGGGGGAACTCAGCCCCAGCATTTT. Translating gives CASMGGTQPQHF.

V usage is TRBV29-1 and J usage is TRBJ2-5; 12 positions agree with TRBD2. The CDR3 has 14 amino acids. The V segment lost 4 bases and the J segment 5 bases; nucleotides outside the gene matches: 5. Per germline, CDR1 SQVTM and CDR2 ANQGSEA. CDR3 amino acids: CSVGWTSGTETQYF. In nucleotides, the CDR3 is TGCAGCGTTGGATGGACTAGCGGGACGGAGACCCAGTACTTC.

The chain uses TRBV7-9 and TRBJ1-1; a possible D gene is TRBD1 (5 bases). The V gene lost 5 bases and the J gene lost 0 bases, with 16 bases spanning the gap. This CDR3 has 16 amino acids. Germline CDR1 and CDR2: SEHNR and FQNEAQ (reference sequence). CDR3 bases: TGTGCCAGCAGCCCCCAAACCCAGGGCTTGAACACTGAAGCTTTCTTT. It encodes CASSPQTQGLNTEAFF.

In this sample, this clone turned up a few times. The V and J genes are TRBV5-1 and TRBJ2-2; D remains ambiguous. Trimming took 2 bases from V and 1 from J, leaving 6 bases between them. The V gene's germline CDR1 is SGHRS and CDR2 YFSETQ. The CDR3 runs to 14 residues. The CDR3 spells CASSFTVNTGELFF. The CDR3 nucleotides are TGCGCCAGCAGCTTCACAGTGAACACCGGGGAGCTGTTTTTT.

The chain couples TRBV3-1 (or the pseudogene TRBV3-2) to TRBJ2-2, with TRBD2 as a possible D gene (5 bases). CDR3 length: 11 residues. Germline assignment: CDR1 LGHDT and CDR2 YNNKEL (reference sequence). Trimming left V 9 bases short and J 7 bases short, with 9 bases between. CDR3 sequence (DNA): TGTGCCAGTTTAGGGAGCGGGGAGCTGTTTTTT. Residues: CASLGSGELFF.

This sequence joins TRBV7-2 and TRBJ1-2; 8 bases fit TRBD1. Trimming removed 10 bases from V and 8 bases from J; junction bases left unmatched: 21. The length of the CDR3 is 16 residues. The V gene's germline CDR1 is SGHTA and CDR2 FQGNSA. This chain's CDR3 is CATSGGDRLSLNGYTF. CDR3 bases: TGTGCCACCTCGGGTGGGGACAGGTTATCGCTTAACGGCTACACCTTC.

The V and J genes are TRBV29-1 and TRBJ2-3; a possible D gene is TRBD1 (6 bases). V lost 4 bases and J 2 bases, leaving 13 bases between the germline ends. Germline V gene lookup returns CDR1 SQVTM and CDR2 ANQGSEA. The CDR3 loop spans 14 amino acids. CDR3 sequence reads: CSVGGQGFTDTQYF. The CDR3 DNA follows: TGCAGCGTTGGAGGTCAGGGGTTCACAGATACGCAGTATTTT.

This clone has just one count. The gene calls are TRBV2 and TRBJ1-5, with TRBD1 identical over 11 bases. The CDR3 totals 17 residues. V dropped 6 bases and J dropped 1; count of bases not matched to a gene: 8. Germline V gene lookup returns CDR1 SNHLY and CDR2 FYNNEI. CDR3 sequence: CASRPGTGGSSNQPQHF. CDR3 bases: TGTGCCAGCAGGCCAGGGACAGGGGGATCGAGCAATCAGCCCCAGCATTTT. The full variable domain, its missing parts supplied by reference TRBV2 and TRBJ1-5, is EPEVTQTPSHQVTQMGQEVILRCVPISNHLYFYWYRQILGQKVEFLVSFYNNEISEKSEIFDDQFSVERPDGSNFTLKIRSTKLEDSAMYFCASRPGTGGSSNQPQHFGDGTRLSIL.

The V and J genes are TRBV10-3 and TRBJ1-2; the D gene is possibly TRBD1 (6 bases). In germline, CDR1 is ENHRY, CDR2 SYGVKD. V lost 7 bases, J lost 4 bases, and 13 bases lay in between. This CDR3 contains 13 residues. The CDR3 spells CAITQQGVYGYTF. The CDR3 DNA reads TGTGCCATCACCCAACAGGGAGTCTATGGCTACACCTTC.

The rearrangement links TRBV28 to TRBJ2-5; D is perhaps TRBD1 (6 bases). Per germline, CDR1 MDHEN and CDR2 SYDVKM. V was shortened by 3 bases and J by 1 base, with 12 bases between the two germline ends. This CDR3 region has 15 residues. The CDR3 protein is CASSLPGGSQETQYF. As DNA, the CDR3 is TGTGCCAGCAGTTTGCCTGGGGGCTCCCAAGAGACCCAGTACTTC.

The V and J genes are TRBV3-1 (or the pseudogene TRBV3-2) and TRBJ2-5, with a possible D match to TRBD2 (6 bases). Per germline, CDR1 LGHDT and CDR2 YNNKEL (reference sequence). V lost 8 bases, J lost 2 bases, and 6 bases lay in between. This CDR3 comprises 11 residues. The CDR3 sequence is CASGRQETQYF. The CDR3 nucleotides read TGTGCCAGCGGGAGGCAAGAGACCCAGTACTTC.

The V and J genes are TRBV19 and TRBJ2-7, with TRBD2 as a possible D gene (6 bases). CDR1 is LNHDA, CDR2 SQIVND, per germline (reference sequence). V was shortened by 9 bases and J by 0 bases, with 15 bases between the two germline ends. This CDR3 spans 14 amino acids. As DNA, the CDR3 is TGTGCCAGCATATATGGGAGGAGCTCCTACGAGCAGTACGTC. Translated, it gives CASIYGRSSYEQYV.

This clone was counted only a few times. The rearrangement links TRBV13 to TRBJ2-7; 7 bases align to TRBD2. V was clipped by 5 bases and J by 6 bases; unmatched bases: 4. The germline V gene has CDR1 PRHDT and CDR2 FYEKMQ (reference sequence). The CDR3 contains 12 residues. The DNA of the CDR3 is TGTGCCAGCAGCGCCTGGGGGGGCGAGCAGTACTTC. Amino acids: CASSAWGGEQYF.

A few counts support this clone. The chain combines TRBV7-9 with TRBJ1-2, with D possibly being TRBD1 (5 bases). Germline CDR1 is SEHNR and CDR2 is FQNEAQ (reference sequence). This CDR3 is 15 amino acids long. Trimming shortened V by 2 bases and J by 6 bases, and 16 bases separated the two germline ends. The CDR3 region is CASSLLGRETNGYTF. The CDR3 DNA is TGTGCCAGCAGCTTACTGGGCAGGGAAACGAATGGCTACACCTTC.

The rearrangement links TRBV25-1 to TRBJ2-3, with D possibly TRBD1 on 5 matching bases. The CDR3 has 18 amino acids. The V gene lost 0 bases and the J gene lost 3 bases, with 19 bases spanning the gap. Germline CDR1 and CDR2: MGHDK and SYGVNS. CDR3: CASSEYRWGRPRTDTQYF. CDR3 sequence (DNA): TGTGCCAGCAGTGAATATCGGTGGGGCAGGCCCAGGACAGATACGCAGTATTTT.

This chain links TRBV27 with TRBJ1-3; 12 bases fit TRBD1. The junction had 11 bases not matched to a gene; V was cut back by 7 bases and J by 4 bases. CDR3 length equals 17 residues. CDR1 and CDR2 (germline): MNHEY, SMNVEV (reference sequence). CDR3 in amino acids: CASITRDRGPLGNTIYF. The CDR3 DNA reads TGTGCCAGCATAACCCGGGACAGGGGGCCTTTAGGAAACACCATATATTTT.